This TCR beta chain is from a study of T cell responses to AZD1222 COVID-19 vaccine. Turning to the study itself: It was second doses at about 4 or about 12 weeks that were pooled.

As concerns this clone: Its matching antigen is unknown.

The germline V gene has CDR1 KGHDR and CDR2 SFDVKD. CDR3 size: 13 residues. V lost 5 bases to trimming and J lost 5 bases, with 12 bases between them. General study findings and limits: Reportedly, nearly half of unique spike TCRs recognized epitopes outside B.1.351/B.1.1.7 mutations.

TCRdb keeps only in-frame clones here, not all; method: immunoSEQ multiplex PCR. Among just under 90,000 clones listed, approximately 91% were seen once. V usage is TRBV24-1 and J usage is TRBJ2-7; D unclear. The receptor comes from an adult in good health. This material consisted of peripheral blood, taken on day 0 of AZD1222 vaccination. CDR3 nucleotide sequence: TGTGCCACCAGTGCTTCCGGGCTCCACGAGCAGTACTTC. Protein product: CATSASGLHEQYF.